The TCR beta chain described here comes from a study of cytomegalovirus exposure and HLA in healthy donors (dated by TCRdb to the late 2010s). Regarding the research as a whole: In an earlier analysis of 450 to 750 of the donors, approximately 260 Gb of sequence data and approximately 100 million unique TCR beta sequences from roughly 200 million T cells were reported. Class I and class II HLA loci were covered by the typing at four-digit resolution. An earlier analysis of several hundred of the donors applied high-throughput TCR beta sequencing to assess whether each TCR beta V gene segment acted as functional or pseudogenic. The genetic ancestry cluster associated with self-reported Caucasian donors included 70% to 85% of the 300 to 400 genotyped donors. A later analysis re-examined previously published TCR beta repertoires from several hundred donors and added high-resolution HLA genotyping to investigate patterns of TCR occurrence. Donor age, sex, ethnicity and CMV serostatus were collected together with the repertoire data. A handful of DR-DQ haplotypes were treated as single units for association and clustering because of strong linkage in the cohort. An early release that covered some 630 HLA-typed donors contained 250 to 350 gigabases of sequencing data and about 93 million unique TCR sequences. Rather than using new phenotypic data, the later analysis identified candidate immune exposures from TCR beta sequences and from how often those sequences occurred across donors. The study combined high-throughput TCR immunosequencing, statistical association of individual TCRs with disease status, and machine learning to predict cytomegalovirus infection status. Every repertoire in the discovery cohort had been generated on one and the same sequencing platform. The aim of the study was to test whether cataloging public T cell receptors could identify signatures of past pathogen exposure. The study used immunosequencing to profile the T cell repertoires of approximately 690 subjects and linked those repertoires to cytomegalovirus serostatus. Genome-wide SNP genotypes for about 65% of the roughly 670 donors were used in a later genetic analysis, which treated that subset as a discovery cohort. Typing coverage differed by locus: A, B, C, DRB1 and DQB1 were typed in roughly 620-630 donors, DQA1 in about 550, DPA1 in some 570, and DPB1 in about 450. A separate validation cohort of about 110 different subjects was used in addition to the approximately 640-subject first cohort. Among 300 to 450 genotyped donors of the cohort, an average of approximately 230,000 unique TCR beta nucleotide sequences were sequenced per donor, roughly 18% of them non-productive. Study-wide findings and limitations: Specific HLA alleles were associated with 15,000 to 20,000 TCR beta sequences at a false discovery rate of 0.05 in a later analysis. Most TCR sequences were seen in very few donors, while some public TCRs were found in many individuals. Because some donors lacked HLA typing at each locus, the association tests relied only on the typed subset. A later analysis found that HLA-associated TCR beta chains were more clonally expanded and had lower generation probabilities than equally common non-associated chains. For the cohort, immune exposure information was limited to CMV serostatus. Over 15 rarely observed V segments, including chromosome 9 orphons, were excluded from the earlier analysis of 550 to 700 of the donors because counts were too low. A further reported finding was that TCR beta sequences accurately predicted the HLA-A and HLA-B alleles for most subjects in the first cohort. According to a later analysis, parvovirus B19, influenza, CMV and Epstein-Barr virus appeared linked to several top co-occurrence clusters. Some IMGT-functional V segments, including TRBV6-2 and TRBV6-3, could not be told apart with the 87-base-pair reads, so those segments were excluded. In vitro tests confirmed that a few of the cytomegalovirus-associated TCR beta chains recognize cytomegalovirus antigens. In a later genetic analysis, fewer N-insertions in productive TCRs were reported among donors in an Asian-associated ancestry cluster than the 666-donor mean. The classifier was reported to diagnose cytomegalovirus status with high specificity and sensitivity in both the original cohort and the validation cohort. An association between a missense DCLRE1C variant and V-gene and J-gene trimming of TCR beta chains was found in a later genetic analysis and replicated in an independent cohort. A cluster of highly shared sequence variants was judged likely to be a technical artifact of the sequencing pipeline. In a later analysis, the rate of TCR association differed among HLA loci, with DRB1 alleles having the most associated TCRs and HLA-C alleles having the fewest. According to a later analysis, most CMV-associated TCR beta chains appeared to be HLA-restricted, and the HLA associations seemed to be driven largely by CMV exposure. It was suggested by the authors that the approach could potentially be generalized to other disease states and immunological phenotypes. Broadly in line with IMGT annotations, most TCR beta V segments showed up in productive rearrangements about 87% or about 30% of the time in an earlier analysis of 450 to 750 of the donors. In the study, 164 TCR beta chains were listed as associated with cytomegalovirus. The cohort was sequenced for TCR beta chains only, and without alpha or paired-chain data the features that could be detected were limited. Roughly uniform sequencing depth across donors was assumed in presence/absence analyses, although this assumption may not hold. Correlated functional status among segregating V segments might reflect linkage disequilibrium, but an unknown experimental factor could not be ruled out. When HLA alleles, especially DR and DQ, strongly co-occurred, attributing TCR associations to individual alleles was difficult.

The CDR3 contains 14 residues, cysteine and phenylalanine counted. Only CDR3 DNA remains: 42 bases, in frame from the first base. V is cut by 0 bases and J by 3 bases, and the space between the germline ends is 9 bases. CDR1 and CDR2, per the germline V gene, are SGHDT and YYEEEE. The cohort was made up of hundreds of healthy bone marrow donors. Cohort members were all nominally healthy when sampled, although unrecorded immune exposures were likely present. CMV serostatus was positive for roughly 290 and negative for about half of the 666 cohort members, and was not recorded for this donor. A peripheral blood sample was provided by each donor, and peripheral blood mononuclear cells were used for TCR beta sequencing. The Qiagen DNeasy Blood Extraction Kit was used to extract genomic DNA from the blood cell samples. This clone was observed a handful of times. Its antigen is unknown. No base-level quality is on record; no much larger clone is a single base apart.

Library creation used the immunoSEQ multiplex PCR assay. The multiplex PCR relied on a mix of 60 forward primers for TCR Vbeta segments and 13 reverse primers for TCR Jbeta segments. The CDR3 region of rearranged TCR beta genes was amplified from genomic DNA by a multiplex PCR assay. Amplified TCR beta libraries were sequenced as 87-base-pair reads on the Illumina HiSeq System. Turning to the authors' computational methods: A later analysis tallied around 80 million unique TCR beta chains across the 640 or so repertoires, and around 12 million of those chains were shared by two or more donors. To remove PCR and sequencing errors, raw reads were error-corrected and collapsed into unique sequences using a nearest-neighbor algorithm that merged closely related sequences. Alignment of CDR3 sequences to IMGT reference sequences was used to assign V, D and J gene segments. For a sequence to be retained, at least a six-nucleotide match to both a V gene segment and a J gene segment was required. A rearrangement counted as productive if the CDR3 had no stop codons and remained in frame with V and J, and every other rearrangement counted as non-productive. Following IMGT convention, CDR3 was defined as the stretch from the second conserved V-encoded cysteine up to the conserved J-encoded phenylalanine. In an earlier analysis of roughly 580 of the donors, sequences lacking an unambiguous match to a single V gene segment were excluded. In an earlier analysis of several hundred of the donors, V segments were called functional above 56.7% productive rearrangements and were called segregating when the between-donor standard deviation exceeded 5%. A statistical classification framework was built to diagnose cytomegalovirus status from the catalog of TCR beta chain sequences. V and J gene assignment, in a later analysis, came from comparing TCR nucleotide sequences with IMGT/GENE-DB human TR gene sequences. A later analysis assigned CDR3 sequences and most-parsimonious VDJ recombination scenarios with the TCRdist pipeline. In a later analysis, each TCR beta chain was defined by its CDR3 amino acid sequence together with its V-gene family, and reads without a unique V-gene family were excluded. To address suspected cross-contamination and a sequencing artifact, a later analysis removed roughly 640 highly shared, low-generation-probability nucleotide sequences. In a later analysis, a clonal expansion index for each public chain was calculated from normalized within-repertoire ranks of inferred template counts. In a later analysis, generation probabilities were computed using a VDJ recombination model fitted to out-of-frame rearrangements, and the results were checked against IGoR. A later analysis scored TCR-TCR, TCR-HLA and TCR-CMV co-occurrence with hypergeometric tests, applying a repertoire-size bias correction to TCR pairs. To estimate false discovery rates, a later analysis permuted the HLA or CMV assignments 20 times. In a later analysis, co-occurring TCRs were grouped with DBSCAN, and TCRdist sequence similarity was added when clustering was performed within HLA-allele-positive subsets. Co-occurrence clustering excluded repertoires with fewer than 30,000 or more than 120,000 public chains, plus five with anomalous nucleotide sharing. The table comes from immuneACCESS by way of TCRdb, which keeps in-frame sequences with V and J called. Part of the clones is missing from these tables; in studies checked, under half for an unresolved V gene and the rest for unknown reasons. V and J calls plus clone size are reproduced from that table; the DNA served to infer D and trimming. For this sample there are more than 80,000 clones; around three quarters appear just once. Approximately 9.2% of the sample belongs to the ten largest clones.

This sequence uses TRBV5-6 and TRBJ1-2, and the D gene may be TRBD1, 6 bases matching. The sequencing input was PBMCs. The source of this sequence is a human donor in good health. The CDR3: CASSLAGQHYGYTF. Here is the DNA: TGTGCCAGCAGCTTGGCTGGACAGCACTATGGCTACACCTTC.